This entry describes one TCR beta chain. The multiple sclerosis controls comprised treatment-naive patients whose relapsing-remitting disease was stable or active. Negative magnetic isolation gave CD8+ and CD4+ cells; FACS enriched CD8+ TEMRA. This sample is drawn from a study of CD8 T cells in Susac syndrome. This CDR3 comprises 19 residues. Trimming pared 1 base from V and 0 bases from J, leaving 19 bases between. The germline V gene has CDR1 DFQATT and CDR2 SNEGSKA (reference sequence). Random hexamers primed reverse transcription of about 0.45 to 1 ug RNA. Amplification of TCR beta CDR3 was carried out by immunoSEQ multiplex PCR, which covered 54 Vbeta and 13 Jbeta segments. MiXCR, run by TCRdb on the immunoSEQ multiplex PCR reads, gives a single entry per CDR3 protein. This sample has hundreds of thousands of distinct CDR3 sequences, with roughly 90% found just once.

The sample was CD8+ T cells from PBMCs. This chain links TRBV20-1 with TRBJ2-6; either TRBD1 or TRBD2 may fit D (5 bases each). This receptor was obtained from a human donor with multiple sclerosis. CDR3 nucleotide sequence: TGCAGTGCTAGAGCCTTAGCCGGGACGAGAGGCTCTGGGGCCAACGTCCTGACTTTC. Protein product: CSARALAGTRGSGANVLTF.